Each of the 20 T cell receptor beta chains below was sequenced from the same sample in a study of blood T cells in healthy people across ages. A second PCR, run for about 6 to 11 cycles, used a sample-barcoded 5' primer plus a J-beta primer mix. TCRdb passed the 5' RACE reads through MiXCR, listing each CDR3 protein once. The repertoire holds 890,000 or so distinct CDR3 sequences, with less than 80% as singletons. The sample consisted of blood. Receptors were obtained from a young man in good health.

The chain recombines TRBV29-1 with TRBJ2-1; D uncertain. The J call may not be correct, given that the DNA end is closer to TRBJ2-7. CDR1 is SQVTM and CDR2 is ANQGSEA in the germline V gene. The CDR3 is made up of 14 amino acids. The CDR3 loop is CSVEDLKSYNEQYF. The CDR3 coding sequence is TGCAGCGTTGAAGATCTGAAATCCTACAATGAGCAGTACTTC.

The chain recombines TRBV11-2 with TRBJ2-5, with no clear D. The J call is uncertain, as TRBJ2-7 better fits the DNA end. Germline CDR1 and CDR2: SGHAT and FQNNGV. This CDR3 spans 14 amino acids. CDR3 nucleotide sequence: TGTGCCAGCAGACCGTCTCGAAGATTTTACGAGCAGTACTTC. This sequence encodes CASRPSRRFYEQYF.

The chain joins TRBV29-1 to TRBJ1-1; D gene ambiguous. Between the trimmed V and J ends, which lost 8 bases and 7 bases, there was a span of 8 bases. Germline loops: CDR1 SQVTM, CDR2 ANQGSEA. The CDR3 is 9 residues long. CDR3 nucleotides: TGCAGCACGGACGGTGAAGCTTTCTTT. Its protein is CSTDGEAFF. Full variable domain (rest looked up from reference TRBV29-1 and TRBJ1-1): SAVISQKPSRDICQRGTSLTIQCQVDSQVTMMFWYRQQPGQSLTLIATANQGSEATYESGFVIDKFPISRPNLTFSTLTVSNMSPEDSSIYLCSTDGEAFFGQGTRLTVV.

V is TRBV4-2 and J is TRBJ2-2; D gene ambiguous. This CDR3 is 18 amino acids long. V lost 0 bases and J 0 bases, leaving 14 bases between the germline ends. Germline lookup yields CDR1 LGHNA and CDR2 YNFKEQ. CDR3 sequence: CASSQDGQRRTNTGELFF. The CDR3 DNA follows: TGTGCCAGCAGCCAAGATGGGCAGAGAAGGACGAACACCGGGGAGCTGTTTTTT.

The chain joins TRBV7-9 to TRBJ2-1; the D gene is possibly TRBD1 (6 bases). This CDR3 spans 17 amino acids. The V end lost 1 base, the J end lost 7 bases, and 20 bases lay between the germline ends. Looked up from germline, CDR1 is SEHNR and CDR2 is FQNEAQ (reference sequence). CDR3 in DNA: TGTGCCAGCAGCTTAGAACTCCGAGACAGCACAGGGAATGAGCAGTTCTTC. This codes for CASSLELRDSTGNEQFF.

V usage is TRBV4-1 and J usage is TRBJ1-1, with 8 bases matching TRBD1. J was trimmed by 7 bases and V by 6 bases; bases with no gene match: 7. The CDR3 consists of 13 residues. Per germline, CDR1 MGHRA and CDR2 YSYEKL. CDR3 sequence reads: CASSPSGGSEAFF. CDR3 bases: TGCGCCAGCAGTCCTTCAGGGGGCAGTGAAGCTTTCTTT.

Notes on this clonotype: Germline and junction disagree at one end, which may indicate a read error. The chain uses TRBV29-1 and TRBJ1-4; a possible D gene is TRBD1 (6 bases). Germline CDR1 and CDR2: SQVTM and ANQGSEA. CDR3 length equals 19 residues. For the CDR3, the DNA is TGCAGTGTTGACAACTCGGACAGAGACATCTGGACAACTAATGAAAAACTGTTTTTT. It specifies CSVDNSDRDIWTTNEKLFF.

This chain connects TRBV7-9 to TRBJ2-5; D possibly matches TRBD1 or TRBD2 (6 bases each). CDR3 length equals 14 residues. Germline CDR1 reads SEHNR; CDR2 reads FQNEAQ (reference sequence). Trimming left V 5 bases short and J 5 bases short, with 15 bases between. The CDR3 region has the DNA TGTGCCAGCAGCCGTCTGGGGGGCCCGGAGACCCAGTACTTC. Translated: CASSRLGGPETQYF. The whole variable domain, filled in from reference TRBV7-9 and TRBJ2-5, reads DTGVSQNPRHKITKRGQNVTFRCDPISEHNRLYWYRQTLGQGPEFLTYFQNEAQLEKSRLLSDRFSAERPKGSFSTLEIQRTEQGDSAMYLCASSRLGGPETQYFGPGTRLLVL.

The chain carries TRBV7-3 and TRBJ2-1; 12 bases are a match to TRBD1. The germline gives CDR1 SGHTA, CDR2 FQGTGA. V gave up 4 bases and J gave up 7 bases; unmatched junction bases: 8. The CDR3 totals 16 residues. CDR3 region: CASSSRDRGLQNEQFF. CDR3 DNA: TGTGCCAGCAGCTCCCGGGACAGGGGGCTCCAGAATGAGCAGTTCTTC.

V gene TRBV7-3 combines with J gene TRBJ1-2; D possibly corresponds to TRBD1 (5 bases). Germline CDR1 reads SGHTA; CDR2 reads FQGTGA. The CDR3 spans 15 residues. The ends were cut back, 1 base at V and 2 bases at J, with 11 bases in the middle. CDR3 sequence reads: CASSLRKGRNYGYTF. CDR3 coding DNA: TGTGCCAGCAGCTTAAGGAAGGGGCGCAACTATGGCTACACCTTC.

The chain recombines TRBV11-2 with TRBJ2-5; D call uncertain. V was pared by 5 bases and J by 1 base, with 14 bases between. This CDR3 region has 15 residues. In germline, CDR1 is SGHAT, CDR2 FQNNGV. CDR3 loop: CASSAARSLQETQYF. The CDR3 coding sequence is TGTGCCAGCAGCGCCGCAAGGAGCCTCCAAGAGACCCAGTACTTC.

The J gene is TRBJ2-2, the V gene TRBV9; D ambiguous. In germline, CDR1 is SGDLS, CDR2 YYNGEE. The ends were cut back, 3 bases at V and 1 base at J, with 10 bases in the middle. The CDR3 sequence is 15 residues long. Here the CDR3 DNA reads TGTGCCAGCAGCGGAGGATCTAGGAACACCGGGGAGCTGTTTTTT. Protein: CASSGGSRNTGELFF.

Only one count was recorded for this clonotype. V and J are TRBV20-1 and TRBJ2-7; possibly TRBD2 for D (7 bases). The CDR3 is 15 amino acids. Germline CDR1 is DFQATT and CDR2 is SNEGSKA (reference sequence). The ends were cut back, 5 bases at V and 2 bases at J, with 19 bases in the middle. The CDR3 nucleotides are TGCAGTGCTGGGGGGGTAGAGGACAGCCCCTACGAGCAGTACTTC. The encoded protein is CSAGGVEDSPYEQYF.

The rearrangement links TRBV4-3 to TRBJ2-1, with TRBD2 matching 15 bases. CDR1 is LGHNA, CDR2 YSLEER, per germline. Losses at the gene ends were 5 bases for V and 0 bases for J; bases not matched to a gene: 11. This CDR3 comprises 20 residues. The CDR3 nucleotides read TGCGCCAGCAGCACATCTTATGGGACTAGCGGGGGGAACTCCTACAATGAGCAGTTCTTC. Its protein product is CASSTSYGTSGGNSYNEQFF.

This clonotype occurred a few times. The CDR3 bases are TGTGCCACCCAGGACAGGGGTTTCAACGAGCAGTACTTC. Translating it yields CATQDRGFNEQYF. This rearrangement joins TRBV10-3 to TRBJ2-7, with TRBD1 matching 9 bases. There are 13 residues in the CDR3. V was pared by 10 bases and J by 5 bases, with 9 bases of the junction left unmatched. In germline, CDR1 is ENHRY, CDR2 SYGVKD.

DNA for the CDR3: TGTGCCAGCAGTTCAGGGGTCTACGAGCAGTACTTC. It codes for CASSSGVYEQYF. The chain has TRBV12-3 or TRBV12-4 and TRBJ2-7, with D possibly matching TRBD1 (6 bases). CDR3 size: 12 residues. Trimming stripped 4 bases from V and 3 bases from J, with 7 bases between.

This sequence joins TRBV9 and TRBJ2-5; D not certain. V lost 4 bases to trimming and J lost 0 bases, with 16 bases between them. This CDR3 has 16 residues. Germline-derived CDR1 and CDR2 are SGDLS and YYNGEE. CDR3 sequence reads: CASSRETHSYQETQYF. The CDR3 nucleotides read TGTGCCAGCAGCCGAGAGACACACTCGTACCAAGAGACCCAGTACTTC.

This chain joins TRBV7-2 and TRBJ1-4, with D maybe TRBD1 (5 bases). V was pared by 4 bases and J by 7 bases, with 16 bases between. The V gene's germline CDR1 is SGHTA and CDR2 FQGNSA. The CDR3 contains 15 residues. The CDR3 reads CASSSIRGPVEKLFF. CDR3 DNA sequence: TGTGCCAGCAGCTCGATTCGGGGCCCGGTTGAAAAACTGTTTTTT.

The chain has TRBV6-5 and TRBJ2-7; TRBD1 agrees at 12 bases. CDR1 MNHEY and CDR2 SVGAGI come from the germline V gene. Trimming took 2 bases from V and 5 from J; bases not matched to a gene: 4. The CDR3 runs to 15 residues. CDR3 DNA: TGTGCCAGCAGTTACCGGGACAGGGGGCTCGACGAGCAGTACTTC. This encodes CASSYRDRGLDEQYF.

This clonotype has a handful of counts. The chain is built from TRBV9 and TRBJ2-3, with no clear D. Germline V gene lookup returns CDR1 SGDLS and CDR2 YYNGEE. This CDR3 is built from 14 residues. The V and J ends lost 1 base and 1 base respectively, with 7 bases between them. The CDR3 is CASSVPPRTDTQYF. The CDR3 DNA sequence: TGTGCCAGCAGCGTACCTCCCCGCACAGATACGCAGTATTTT.